The 11 T cell receptor beta chains presented below share a single source sample, sequenced in a study of graft-versus-host responses after intestinal transplantation. Sequencing was performed with immunoSEQ multiplex PCR; in TCRdb, only in-frame clones are kept and a portion is missing. Found here are tens of thousands of clones, around 93% of them singletons; the top ten hold about 0.41%. No antigen is known for these receptors. The source material was unstimulated CD4+ T cells sorted from spleen or lymph node cells, sampled before transplant. Receptors originate from a human donor who was the organ donor for an intestinal transplant.

As to this clone: The same CDR3 is also encoded by other DNA sequences in this sample. The CDR3 DNA sequence: TGTGCCAGCTCACCGACTAGCAATCAGCCCCAGCATTTT. This sequence encodes CASSPTSNQPQHF. The V gene is TRBV18, the J gene TRBJ1-5, with no clear D. The V and J ends lost 3 bases and 0 bases respectively, with 3 bases between them. CDR3 length: 13 residues. Germline-derived CDR1 and CDR2 are KGHSH and LQKENI. The full variable domain, in which reference TRBV18 and TRBJ1-5 provide the parts outside the CDR3, is NAGVMQNPRHLVRRRGQEARLRCSPMKGHSHVYWYRQLPEEGLKFMVYLQKENIIDESGMPKERFSAEFPKEGPSILRIQQVVRGDSAAYFCASSPTSNQPQHFGDGTRLSIL.

The chain combines TRBV10-3 with TRBJ2-5; D might be TRBD1 or TRBD2, each matching 5 bases. The closer fit of TRBJ2-7 to the DNA end suggests the J call may be wrong. This CDR3 has 14 residues. In germline, CDR1 is ENHRY, CDR2 SYGVKD. CDR3 protein: CAIRGVALGYEQYF. The CDR3 DNA sequence: TGTGCCATCAGGGGGGTAGCTTTGGGCTACGAGCAGTACTTC.

Only one count was recorded for this clone. The rearrangement uses TRBV7-2 and TRBJ2-5; TRBD2 agrees at 11 bases. Germline CDR1 SGHTA, CDR2 FQGNSA. Trimming cost V 5 bases and J 4 bases; bases outside gene matches: 6. The CDR3 runs 15 residues. CDR3 in DNA: TGTGCCAGCAGCCAGGGCCTAGCGGGGGGAGAGACCCAGTACTTC. Protein sequence: CASSQGLAGGETQYF.

The chain is built from TRBV7-3 and TRBJ2-5; 10 bases are shared with TRBD2. CDR1 is SGHTA, CDR2 FQGTGA, per germline. Unmatched junction bases numbered 25, after V lost 5 bases and J lost 1 base. This CDR3 is built from 22 residues. CDR3 region: CASSTNHKREGQEPEFQETQYF. As DNA, the CDR3 is TGTGCCAGCAGCACAAACCACAAGCGGGAGGGACAGGAACCTGAATTCCAAGAGACCCAGTACTTC.

This chain uses TRBV5-4 with TRBJ2-3; TRBD1 aligns across 7 bases. The germline CDR1 and CDR2 sequences are SGHNT and YYREEE (reference sequence). The CDR3 is 14 residues long. Trimming cost V 4 bases and J 1 base; bases outside gene matches: 3. CDR3 in DNA: TGTGCCAGCAGCCCAGGGGGAGGCACAGATACGCAGTATTTT. As protein: CASSPGGGTDTQYF.

As for this clone: Other DNA sequences in the same sample also yield this CDR3. The chain employs TRBV14 and TRBJ1-2; 7 bases fit TRBD1. Germline CDR1 is SGHDN and CDR2 is FVKESK. The CDR3 runs 12 residues. The V gene end was trimmed by 4 bases and the J gene end by 5 bases; junction bases not matched to a gene: 1. CDR3 amino acids: CASSPTGYGYTF. Here the CDR3 DNA reads TGTGCCAGCAGCCCGACAGGGTATGGCTACACCTTC.

The chain combines TRBV4-1 with TRBJ2-1, with 10 bases aligning to TRBD2. Germline-derived CDR1 and CDR2 are MGHRA and YSYEKL. This CDR3 has 20 residues. J lost 4 bases, V lost 7 bases, and 22 bases had no gene match. The CDR3 bases are TGCGCCAGCACCAAAACCCATCGGGAAAGCGGGGGGGGCCCATACAATGAGCAGTTCTTC. Encoded protein: CASTKTHRESGGGPYNEQFF.

The table lists this clone with a count of one. The rearrangement links TRBV6-5 to TRBJ1-4; D unresolved. This CDR3 is 13 amino acids long. The V gene's germline CDR1 is MNHEY and CDR2 SVGAGI. With 3 bases removed from V and 6 bases from J, the gap between germline ends came to 8 bases. This CDR3 reads CASSYLGDEKLFF. The CDR3, as DNA: TGTGCCAGCAGTTATTTGGGAGATGAAAAACTGTTTTTT.

V and J are TRBV29-1 and TRBJ2-7, with 11 nucleotides matching TRBD1. Germline V gene lookup returns CDR1 SQVTM and CDR2 ANQGSEA. The CDR3 is 14 amino acids. V lost 3 bases, J lost 3 bases, and 4 bases stayed unmatched. The CDR3 here is CSVDLGTGGYEQYF. CDR3 nucleotides: TGCAGCGTTGATTTGGGGACAGGGGGCTACGAGCAGTACTTC.

This chain joins TRBV21-1 and TRBJ1-2. TRBV21-1 is deemed a pseudogene. The CDR3 sequence is 16 residues long. The CDR3 reads CASSKFRGGRADGYTF. The CDR3 DNA sequence: TGTGCCAGCAGCAAATTTAGAGGGGGGCGAGCGGATGGCTACACCTTC.

The gene calls are TRBV19 and TRBJ2-7, with D perhaps assigned TRBD1 or TRBD2 (6 bases each). There are 14 residues in the CDR3. Trimming took off 6 bases at V and 4 bases at J, with 16 bases between the two ends. Germline CDR1 reads LNHDA; CDR2 reads SQIVND (reference sequence). This CDR3 is CASSPRGAGYEQYF. The DNA for the CDR3 is TGTGCCAGTAGCCCTAGGGGGGCGGGTTACGAGCAGTACTTC. Variable domain in full (rest from reference TRBV19 and TRBJ2-7): DGGITQSPKYLFRKEGQNVTLSCEQNLNHDAMYWYRQDPGQGLRLIYYSQIVNDFQKGDIAEGYSVSREKKESFPLTVTSAQKNPTAFYLCASSPRGAGYEQYFGPGTRLTVT.